A single TCR beta chain is shown here with its context. The antigen it recognizes is unknown. It has no much larger one-base neighbor in the sample; base qualities were not kept. Library method: the immunoSEQ multiplex PCR assay. TCRdb carries this immuneACCESS record with in-frame sequences only. Its versions omit some clonotypes, under half of them owing to an unresolved V gene in the studies checked, with the rest unexplained. This sample gives tens of thousands of clones in total; about 86% of them show up just once. Approximately 5% of the sample goes to the ten largest clones. The entry originates in a study of technical replicates of blood from several donors (dated 2017 in TCRdb). After removal of 1 base from V and 1 base from J, the junction retains 7 bases not matched to a gene. There are 17 amino acids in the CDR3, from cysteine to phenylalanine inclusive. Only the CDR3 part of the read is kept: 51 bases, read in frame from the first base. From the germline V gene, CDR1 is SNHLY and CDR2 is FYNNEI.

The material sequenced was PBMCs. The clonotype comes from a human donor in good health. Some clones in this sample may be carry-over from other donors' samples. The chain is assembled from TRBV2 and TRBJ2-3; a stretch of 8 junction bases matches TRBD2. The nucleotides are TGTGCCAGCAGTGAAGAATTTAATAGCGGGGGCACAGATACGCAGTATTTT. It translates as CASSEEFNSGGTDTQYF.